The 8 T cell receptor beta chains presented below share a single source sample, sequenced in a study of PD-1 blockade in classical Hodgkin lymphoma. The assay was immunoSEQ multiplex PCR, and TCRdb's table has in-frame clones only and misses some. The table lists 9,900 or so clones, about 78% of them singletons. Patients all relapsed after autologous stem cell transplantation, and there was variation in brentuximab vedotin exposure. This sample comprised peripheral blood mononuclear cells (PBMCs), obtained at baseline. The source is a human donor with classical Hodgkin lymphoma.

This clone was recorded once. CDR3 residues: CASSPMPSSYNEQFF. DNA for the CDR3: TGTGCCAGCTCACCGATGCCCAGCTCCTACAATGAGCAGTTCTTC. The chain recombines TRBV18 with TRBJ2-1; D is unclear. Trimming stripped 3 bases from V and 0 bases from J, with 9 bases between. The CDR3 sequence is 15 residues long. Germline V lookup: CDR1 KGHSH, CDR2 LQKENI. Complete variable domain (other parts from reference TRBV18 and TRBJ2-1): NAGVMQNPRHLVRRRGQEARLRCSPMKGHSHVYWYRQLPEEGLKFMVYLQKENIIDESGMPKERFSAEFPKEGPSILRIQQVVRGDSAAYFCASSPMPSSYNEQFFGPGTRLTVL.

This clone was detected only a few times. The rearrangement uses TRBV6-1 and TRBJ1-1, with no clear D. The CDR3 runs to 13 residues. Germline assignment: CDR1 MNHNS and CDR2 SASEGT. V was clipped by 7 bases and J by 3 bases, with 12 bases between them. CDR3 sequence reads: CASTPIGYTEAFF. In nucleotides, the CDR3 is TGTGCCAGCACTCCAATAGGGTACACTGAAGCTTTCTTT.

This clone was picked up a small number of times. The rearrangement joins TRBV6-5 to TRBJ2-7; D may be TRBD2 (5 bases). Germline V gene data show CDR1 as MNHEY and CDR2 as SVGAGI. Trimming removed 0 bases at V and 2 bases at J, with 8 bases between. This CDR3 contains 14 residues. The CDR3 loop reads CASSYSTGTYEQYF. DNA for the CDR3: TGTGCCAGCAGTTACTCGACCGGGACCTACGAGCAGTACTTC.

The V call is TRBV6-1, the J call TRBJ1-5; a possible D gene is TRBD1 (5 bases). Trimming took off 6 bases at V and 3 bases at J, with 9 bases between the two ends. The CDR3 runs to 13 residues. Germline V gene sequence: CDR1 MNHNS, CDR2 SASEGT. CDR3 residues: CASRGEVNQPQHF. The CDR3, as DNA: TGTGCCAGCAGGGGGGAGGTCAATCAGCCCCAGCATTTT.

The chain combines TRBV27 with TRBJ1-1; TRBD1 might be the D (5 bases). V was trimmed by 4 bases and J by 4 bases, leaving 13 bases between them. The length of the CDR3 is 14 residues. From germline, CDR1 is MNHEY and CDR2 SMNVEV (reference sequence). CDR3 residues: CASSSRGVFTEAFF. The DNA of the CDR3 is TGTGCCAGCAGTTCACGGGGGGTTTTCACTGAAGCTTTCTTT.

The genes are TRBV7-9 and TRBJ1-1, with a tentative D call TRBD1 (5 bases). The CDR3 loop spans 13 amino acids. CDR1 is SEHNR, CDR2 FQNEAQ, per germline (reference sequence). V was clipped by 2 bases and J by 4 bases, with 8 bases between them. The CDR3 nucleotides are TGTGCCAGCAGCTTACTGGGGGGCACTGAAGCTTTCTTT. Protein product: CASSLLGGTEAFF.

This clone was detected only once. The rearrangement joins TRBV7-2 to TRBJ2-3; 9 bases are shared with TRBD1. This CDR3 contains 16 residues. The trim removed 5 bases at V and 4 bases at J, leaving 10 bases unmatched. Germline CDR1 reads SGHTA; CDR2 reads FQGNSA. The chain's CDR3 is CASSLQGQGTADTQYF. In DNA, the CDR3 is TGTGCCAGCAGCCTTCAGGGACAGGGTACCGCAGATACGCAGTATTTT.

A single count supports this clone. The chain couples TRBV19 to TRBJ2-3; D ambiguous. Trimming removed 7 bases from V and 0 bases from J, with 5 bases in between. The CDR3 loop spans 12 amino acids. Germline V gives CDR1 LNHDA, CDR2 SQIVND (reference sequence). This CDR3 reads CASKSSTDTQYF. The CDR3 bases are TGTGCCAGTAAGAGTAGCACAGATACGCAGTATTTT.